This T cell receptor beta chain was captured by sequencing in a study of blood T cell repertoires in COVID-19. Repertoires were generated with immunoSEQ multiplex PCR, while TCRdb's copy carries only in-frame clones and drops some. The data hold 250,000 to 300,000 clones, with 83% observed a single time. The table lists this clone with a count of one. V was trimmed by 3 bases and J by 5 bases, leaving 14 bases between them. Germline CDR1 is DFQATT and CDR2 is SNEGSKA (reference sequence). The CDR3 runs to 13 residues. This TCR came from a man older than 75 with acute or convalescent COVID-19. The chain employs TRBV20-1 and TRBJ2-7, with a weak D call TRBD2 (6 bases). Sequencing was performed on peripheral blood. The CDR3 loop reads CSASRLGGNEQYF. For the CDR3, the DNA is TGCAGTGCTAGTCGGCTTGGGGGGAACGAGCAGTACTTC.